This T cell receptor (beta chain) derives from a study of early T cells in non-severe SARS-CoV-2 infection. The overall study: Whole-blood bulk RNA, unsorted, was sequenced, and chains were unpaired.

Comment on this clonotype: The antigen remains undetermined.

Attachment of unique molecular identifiers was made to individual cDNA molecules. MiXCR, run by TCRdb on the 5' RACE reads, gives a single entry per CDR3 protein. The repertoire consists of more than 65,000 distinct CDR3 sequences, with 4.6% occurring once and the leading ten covering roughly 3.9%. Study observations and caveats: VDJdb-based annotation leaned toward anti-spike CD8 responses and missed private and CD4 specificities.

J was trimmed by 6 bases and V by 5 bases; bases with no gene match: 3. The germline CDR1 and CDR2 sequences are SGHTA and FQGNSA. The CDR3 covers 13 residues. V and J are TRBV7-2 and TRBJ1-5; the match to TRBD1 covers 8 bases. This material consisted of whole blood, taken at baseline. This sequence originates from an adult who was a healthcare worker with PCR-confirmed SARS-CoV-2 infection or an uninfected control (not recorded which). The donor label of this sample is uncertain. The CDR3 nucleotides read TGTGCCAGCAGCCACAGGGGGAGTCAGCCCCAGCATTTT. This codes for CASSHRGSQPQHF.